Reported below is one T cell receptor (beta chain). What it recognizes is unknown. The sample is drawn from a study of shared clonotypes between healthy human individuals. Study in general: Per-donor plates numbered three CD4 naive, three CD4 memory, two CD8 naive and one CD8 memory.

Measured with immunoSEQ multiplex PCR; TCRdb has only the in-frame clones, and not every one. The table records 1.5 million to 2.5 million clones, over 85% of them present only once. Whole-study findings and limits: Only blood was sampled, and tissue TCR repertoires likely differ from blood ones.

Trimming took off 5 bases at V and 3 bases at J, with 16 bases between the two ends. This CDR3 contains 15 residues. Per the germline V gene, CDR1 is SEHNR and CDR2 is FQNEAQ (reference sequence). Positive CCR7 selection of CD45RO-negative cells yielded the naive CD8 cells, and terminally differentiated effector memory CD45RA+ cells were excluded. The V gene is TRBV7-9, the J gene TRBJ1-1, with D unclear. The clonotype originates from a man aged 18 to 35 in good health. The sequenced material came from naive CD8+ T cells sorted from blood. The CDR3 loop reads CASSPPGGSHTEAFF. As DNA, the CDR3 is TGTGCCAGCAGCCCCCCCGGCGGGAGTCACACTGAAGCTTTCTTT.